A single sample gave rise to the 21 T cell receptor beta chains below, sequenced in a study of T cell changes during pregnancy in multiple sclerosis. The table came from immunoSEQ multiplex PCR; TCRdb's copy has only in-frame clones and leaves some out. The sample consists of 30,000 to 40,000 clones, around 93% of them appearing once. The sample in question was CD4+ T cells from peripheral blood mononuclear cells, obtained in the third trimester of pregnancy. The receptors were gathered from a female donor in good health, enrolled as a control in a pregnancy study.

The rearrangement links TRBV19 to TRBJ2-3, with 8 bases fitting TRBD2. V lost 3 bases and J lost 5; bases outside the gene matches: 7. The CDR3 extends over 15 amino acids. Germline lookup yields CDR1 LNHDA and CDR2 SQIVND (reference sequence). For the CDR3, the DNA is TGTGCCAGTAGTATTATAGCGGGGCCCCAAGATACGCAGTATTTT. Translation gives CASSIIAGPQDTQYF.

This chain links TRBV5-6 with TRBJ2-1; tentative D call: TRBD2 (5 bases). The CDR3 totals 14 residues. Germline loops: CDR1 SGHDT, CDR2 YYEEEE. Trimming stripped 3 bases from V and 1 base from J, with 8 bases between. This CDR3 is CASSSGWSYNEQFF. CDR3 coding DNA: TGTGCCAGCAGCTCGGGATGGTCCTACAATGAGCAGTTCTTC.

This clone was seen a few times. The chain joins TRBV18 to TRBJ2-2; TRBD1 agrees at 8 bases. CDR3 size: 16 residues. The V gene end was trimmed by 4 bases and the J gene end by 1 base; junction bases not matched to a gene: 5. Germline V gives CDR1 KGHSH, CDR2 LQKENI. In nucleotides, the CDR3 is TGTGCCAGCTCACTACAGGGGGTGAAGAACACCGGGGAGCTGTTTTTT. It specifies CASSLQGVKNTGELFF.

This chain connects TRBV4-1 to TRBJ2-1; D perhaps matches TRBD1 (5 bases). Trimming took 3 bases from V and 14 from J, leaving 11 bases between them. The CDR3 sequence is 11 residues long. Germline V gene sequence: CDR1 MGHRA, CDR2 YSYEKL. Written as DNA, the CDR3 is TGCGCCAGCAGCCAGAAAGGGGCGGAGTTCTTC. Its translation is CASSQKGAEFF.

This rearrangement joins TRBV5-4 to TRBJ2-2; 9 positions agree with TRBD1. Germline loops: CDR1 SGHNT, CDR2 YYREEE (reference sequence). CDR3 length: 16 amino acids. J was trimmed by 5 bases and V by 4 bases; bases with no gene match: 9. CDR3 sequence (DNA): TGTGCCAGCAGCCAAAGTCGACAGGGGGGGACCGGGGAGCTGTTTTTT. It encodes CASSQSRQGGTGELFF.

The rearrangement uses TRBV28 and TRBJ2-7; no clear D. Trimming shortened V by 1 base and J by 6 bases, and 7 bases separated the two germline ends. The germline V gene has CDR1 MDHEN and CDR2 SYDVKM. The CDR3 contains 12 residues. The CDR3 sequence is CASSLSTGEQYF. The CDR3 nucleotides are TGTGCCAGCAGTTTATCGACGGGCGAGCAGTACTTC.

The J gene is TRBJ2-1, the V gene TRBV10-3, with 11 nucleotides matching TRBD2. Losses at the gene ends were 3 bases for V and 7 bases for J; bases not matched to a gene: 5. The CDR3 is 15 amino acids. The germline CDR1 and CDR2 sequences are ENHRY and SYGVKD. The CDR3, as DNA: TGTGCCATCAGTGATAGCGGGAGGGCCCGGAATGAGCAGTTCTTC. It yields the protein CAISDSGRARNEQFF.

The chain combines TRBV7-9 with TRBJ2-3, with 12 nucleotides matching TRBD2. This CDR3 has 17 residues. V trimming: 3 bases; J trimming: 1 base; junction bases outside the gene matches: 5. Germline values: CDR1 SEHNR, CDR2 FQNEAQ (reference sequence). The CDR3 DNA follows: TGTGCCAGCAGCTTGACTAGCGGGGGTAAGGGCACAGATACGCAGTATTTT. This sequence encodes CASSLTSGGKGTDTQYF.

The CDR3 loop is CASGGFEPQHF. The CDR3 DNA is TGTGCCAGCGGAGGTTTTGAGCCCCAGCATTTT. V gene TRBV27 combines with J gene TRBJ1-5, with D unresolved. This CDR3 region has 11 residues. V gave up 8 bases and J gave up 8 bases, with 10 bases separating them. In germline, CDR1 is MNHEY, CDR2 SMNVEV (reference sequence).

Concerning this clone: The conserved final phenylalanine or tryptophan is absent from the CDR3, which likely points to a read error. The chain combines TRBV7-2 with TRBJ1-5, with 8 bases aligning to TRBD1. CDR3 length equals 16 residues. The V gene end was trimmed by 5 bases and the J gene end by 11 bases; junction bases not matched to a gene: 17. Germline assignment: CDR1 SGHTA and CDR2 FQGNSA. The CDR3 reads CASSPRQGLRKWAQHL. The CDR3 coding sequence is TGTGCCAGCAGCCCAAGACAGGGGTTGCGTAAATGGGCCCAGCATCTT.

The CDR3 here is CASSRGTSGNTDTQYF. CDR3 nucleotides: TGCGCCAGCAGCCGAGGGACTAGCGGAAACACAGATACGCAGTATTTT. This chain uses TRBV5-1 with TRBJ2-3; TRBD2 matches at 11 bases. Trimming took 4 bases from V and 2 from J; bases not matched to a gene: 6. Germline CDR1 reads SGHRS; CDR2 reads YFSETQ. There are 16 residues in the CDR3.

The chain recombines TRBV7-9 with TRBJ2-7, with 8 bases lining up with TRBD2. In germline, CDR1 is SEHNR, CDR2 FQNEAQ (reference sequence). Germline trimming cut 1 base from V and 0 bases from J; bases unmatched to any gene: 2. The length of the CDR3 is 15 residues. CDR3 coding DNA: TGTGCCAGCAGCTTAGGCGGGGGGAACTCCTACGAGCAGTACTTC. Protein sequence: CASSLGGGNSYEQYF.

The chain carries TRBV5-6 and TRBJ2-7; possibly TRBD2 for D (6 bases). CDR3 length equals 15 residues. The V gene's germline CDR1 is SGHDT and CDR2 YYEEEE. Trimming removed 4 bases at V and 2 bases at J, with 16 bases between. DNA for the CDR3: TGTGCCAGCAGCCTCCCGAGGGACTCACCCTACGAGCAGTACTTC. The encoded protein is CASSLPRDSPYEQYF.

The rearrangement links TRBV7-8 to TRBJ1-2; the D is unclear. From germline, CDR1 is SGHVS and CDR2 FQNEAQ. The length of the CDR3 is 15 residues. Trimming took off 1 base at V and 6 bases at J, with 15 bases between the two ends. The CDR3 region has the DNA TGTGCCAGCAGCTTAGGTGGCGGGGAGAGGAATGGCTACACCTTC. Translated: CASSLGGGERNGYTF.

This rearrangement joins TRBV7-2 to TRBJ2-2, with D uncertain. The CDR3 loop spans 14 amino acids. Trimming removed 4 bases from V and 9 bases from J, with 15 bases in between. The germline V gene has CDR1 SGHTA and CDR2 FQGNSA. CDR3: CASSSTTRHRELFF. DNA for the CDR3: TGTGCCAGCAGCTCTACGACACGACACCGGGAGCTGTTTTTT.

The CDR3, as DNA: TGTGCCAGCAGTGAAGGGTCGGAGCCCCAGCATTTT. As protein: CASSEGSEPQHF. The J gene is TRBJ1-5, the V gene TRBV2; D is unresolved. The germline V gene has CDR1 SNHLY and CDR2 FYNNEI. CDR3 size: 12 residues. Trimming cost V 1 base and J 8 bases, with 6 bases left between them.

V and J are TRBV20-1 and TRBJ1-4; no definite D call. Germline CDR1 DFQATT, CDR2 SNEGSKA (reference sequence). Trimming took off 5 bases at V and 8 bases at J, with 9 bases between the two ends. The length of the CDR3 is 11 residues. CDR3 sequence: CSAYSGEKLFF. CDR3 coding DNA: TGCAGTGCTTACAGTGGAGAAAAACTGTTTTTT.

The rearrangement uses TRBV7-9 and TRBJ2-5; D possibly corresponds to TRBD1 (5 bases). The CDR3 length is 13 residues. Germline V lookup: CDR1 SEHNR, CDR2 FQNEAQ (reference sequence). Trimming cost V 4 bases and J 4 bases, with 10 bases left between them. CDR3 bases: TGTGCCAGCAGCTCAAGGGGCGGAGAGACCCAGTACTTC. Translating gives CASSSRGGETQYF.

This clone has only one observation. The chain uses TRBV18 and TRBJ2-4, with 10 bases identical to TRBD1. Germline CDR1 and CDR2: KGHSH and LQKENI. This CDR3 has 14 amino acids. V lost 3 bases to trimming and J lost 7 bases; unmatched junction nucleotides: 3. This CDR3 reads CASSPTGGENIQYF. DNA for the CDR3: TGTGCCAGCTCACCGACAGGGGGCGAGAACATTCAGTACTTC. The complete variable domain, with remaining parts taken from reference TRBV18 and TRBJ2-4, reads NAGVMQNPRHLVRRRGQEARLRCSPMKGHSHVYWYRQLPEEGLKFMVYLQKENIIDESGMPKERFSAEFPKEGPSILRIQQVVRGDSAAYFCASSPTGGENIQYFGAGTRLSVL.

This clone was observed a single time. This rearrangement joins TRBV4-1 to TRBJ1-2; tentatively, D is TRBD1 (5 bases). This CDR3 is built from 17 residues. Germline values: CDR1 MGHRA, CDR2 YSYEKL. V dropped 4 bases and J dropped 2 bases, with 20 bases sitting between them. The CDR3 is CASSPSIGKQANYGYTF. As DNA, the CDR3 is TGCGCCAGCAGCCCATCCATAGGGAAACAGGCCAACTATGGCTACACCTTC.

The chain uses TRBV2 and TRBJ2-7, with D possibly TRBD2 on 5 matching bases. Germline CDR1 and CDR2: SNHLY and FYNNEI. The CDR3 has 13 residues. V lost 3 bases and J 5 bases, leaving 11 bases between the germline ends. The chain's CDR3 is CASSDRGLDEQYF. In DNA, the CDR3 is TGTGCCAGCAGTGACAGAGGGCTCGACGAGCAGTACTTC.